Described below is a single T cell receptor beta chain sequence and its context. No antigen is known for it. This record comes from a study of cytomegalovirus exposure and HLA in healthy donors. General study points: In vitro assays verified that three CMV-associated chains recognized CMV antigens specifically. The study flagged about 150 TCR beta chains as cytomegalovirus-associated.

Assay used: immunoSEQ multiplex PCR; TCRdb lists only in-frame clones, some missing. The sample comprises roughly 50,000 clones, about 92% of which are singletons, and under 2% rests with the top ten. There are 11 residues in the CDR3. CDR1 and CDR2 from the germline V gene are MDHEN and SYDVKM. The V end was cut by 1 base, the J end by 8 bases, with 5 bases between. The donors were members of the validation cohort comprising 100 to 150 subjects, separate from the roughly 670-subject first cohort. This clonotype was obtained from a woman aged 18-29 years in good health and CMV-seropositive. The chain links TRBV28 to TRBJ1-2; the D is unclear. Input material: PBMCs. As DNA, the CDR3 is TGTGCCAGCAGTTTATTTGAGGGCTACACCTTC. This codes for CASSLFEGYTF.